These 16 T cell receptor beta chains were all obtained from the same sample, sequenced in a study of identical twins. A single record per CDR3 protein comes from TCRdb applying MiXCR to the 5' RACE reads. The table lists roughly 720,000 distinct CDR3 sequences, over 15% of them singletons. These records were also assigned to another study, of T cells expressing NK-cell markers.

The sequenced sample consisted of PBMCs. These receptors all stem from a young woman in good health.

This clonotype was seen a handful of times. The chain uses TRBV5-1 and TRBJ1-1, with 9 bases fitting TRBD1. The junction had 6 bases not matched to a gene; V was cut back by 7 bases and J by 5 bases. Looked up from germline, CDR1 is SGHRS and CDR2 is YFSETQ. The CDR3 spans 13 residues. CDR3 sequence: CASGTGRRTEAFF. CDR3 DNA: TGCGCCAGCGGGACAGGGAGGAGGACTGAAGCTTTCTTT.

Only a few counts were recorded for this clonotype. V gene TRBV6-5 combines with J gene TRBJ1-4, with D tentatively TRBD1 (5 bases). Germline V gene data show CDR1 as MNHEY and CDR2 as SVGAGI. V was clipped by 4 bases and J by 0 bases, with 18 bases between them. The CDR3 totals 18 residues. The CDR3 loop reads CASSFNLHDRATNEKLFF. The CDR3 nucleotides are TGTGCCAGCAGTTTCAATCTTCACGACAGAGCAACTAATGAAAAACTGTTTTTT.

This clonotype was detected ten times or more. The J gene is TRBJ2-1, the V gene TRBV5-1, with 9 bases aligning to TRBD1. The CDR3 extends over 17 amino acids. Per the germline V gene, CDR1 is SGHRS and CDR2 is YFSETQ. With V trimmed by 4 bases and J by 0 bases, 8 bases remained unmatched. The CDR3, as DNA: TGCGCCAGCAGCATACAGACAGGGGGTTTCTCCTACAATGAGCAGTTCTTC. Its translation is CASSIQTGGFSYNEQFF.

The chain links TRBV7-4 to TRBJ2-1, with D possibly TRBD2 on 5 matching bases. V was clipped by 4 bases and J by 11 bases, with 15 bases between them. CDR3 length: 13 residues. The germline CDR1 and CDR2 sequences are SGHVT and SQSDAQ. CDR3 protein: CASSSSSTPKQFF. CDR3 DNA sequence: TGTGCCAGCAGCTCCTCTAGCACCCCTAAGCAGTTCTTC.

This clonotype was seen more than once but under ten times. The V and J genes are TRBV6-1 and TRBJ2-4; D may correspond to TRBD1 or TRBD2 (6 bases each). The V end lost 6 bases, the J end lost 0 bases, and 15 bases lay between the germline ends. Per germline, CDR1 MNHNS and CDR2 SASEGT. The CDR3 is 16 residues long. The CDR3 nucleotides are TGTGCCAGCAGGTTGGGGGGCATTATAGCCAAAAACATTCAGTACTTC. It is translated as CASRLGGIIAKNIQYF.

This clonotype was counted only a few times. V and J are TRBV20-1 and TRBJ1-1; 11 bases fit TRBD1. The CDR3 has 16 residues. The ends lost 7 bases at V and 1 base at J; junction bases unmatched: 11. The germline CDR1 and CDR2 sequences are DFQATT and SNEGSKA (reference sequence). The CDR3 sequence is CSVPPPGQGENTEAFF. CDR3 sequence (DNA): TGCAGTGTTCCACCCCCGGGACAGGGGGAGAACACTGAAGCTTTCTTT.

This clonotype came up a few times. The chain has TRBV11-2 and TRBJ2-7, with 8 bases identical to TRBD1. With 2 bases clipped from V and 2 bases from J, the junction kept 8 bases outside the gene matches. Germline assignment: CDR1 SGHAT and CDR2 FQNNGV. The CDR3 spans 16 residues. In DNA form, the CDR3 reads TGTGCCAGCAGCTTACTCCCCCAGGGGGCGGCCTACGAGCAGTACTTC. Amino acid sequence: CASSLLPQGAAYEQYF. Full variable domain (remainder filled in from reference TRBV11-2 and TRBJ2-7): EAGVAQSPRYKIIEKRQSVAFWCNPISGHATLYWYQQILGQGPKLLIQFQNNGVVDDSQLPKDRFSAERLKGVDSTLKIQPAKLEDSAVYLCASSLLPQGAAYEQYFGPGTRLTVT.

Written as DNA, the CDR3 is TGCAGTGCTAGCAGGAGGACCACCGGGGAGCTGTTTTTT. Its translation is CSASRRTTGELFF. The V call is TRBV20-1, the J call TRBJ2-2, with a tentative D call TRBD2 (5 bases). This CDR3 is 13 amino acids long. Germline CDR1 and CDR2: DFQATT and SNEGSKA (reference sequence). V was trimmed by 3 bases and J by 4 bases, leaving 9 bases between them.

This clonotype was picked up a small number of times. The chain employs TRBV5-5 and TRBJ2-7; possible D gene TRBD2, 5 bases. Per germline, CDR1 SGHKS and CDR2 YYEKEE (reference sequence). This CDR3 has 16 residues. Trimming left V 4 bases short and J 0 bases short, with 17 bases between. The chain's CDR3 is CASSAWTASSSYEQYF. CDR3 DNA: TGTGCCAGCAGCGCATGGACTGCCTCGAGCTCCTACGAGCAGTACTTC.

The chain links TRBV12-3 or TRBV12-4 to TRBJ2-2; tentatively, D is TRBD2 (7 bases). Trimming cost V 2 bases and J 6 bases, with 13 bases left between them. The CDR3 contains 15 residues. The DNA for the CDR3 is TGTGCCAGCAGTTTATCGGGGGGCAGCGCCGGGGAGCTGTTTTTT. Translation gives CASSLSGGSAGELFF.

This clonotype was recorded a few times. The rearrangement joins TRBV11-1 to TRBJ2-3; the match to TRBD2 covers 10 bases. Trimming cost V 2 bases and J 2 bases; bases outside gene matches: 13. The CDR3 has 19 amino acids. CDR1 is SGHAT and CDR2 is FQDESV in the germline V gene (reference sequence). The CDR3 loop reads CASSLLTLAGVKLTDTQYF. CDR3 nucleotides: TGTGCCAGCAGCTTATTAACCCTAGCGGGGGTGAAGCTCACAGATACGCAGTATTTT.

This clonotype has at least ten counts. J is TRBJ2-1 and V is TRBV12-3 or TRBV12-4, with D perhaps assigned TRBD1 or TRBD2 (6 bases each). The CDR3 consists of 14 residues. V was cut by 3 bases and J by 10 bases, with 16 bases left in between. CDR3 sequence reads: CASSLFTGDIEQFF. In DNA, the CDR3 is TGTGCCAGCAGTTTGTTTACGGGGGACATCGAGCAGTTCTTC.

V is TRBV5-1 and J is TRBJ2-3, with TRBD2 identical over 12 bases. The V segment lost 0 bases and the J segment 1 base; nucleotides outside the gene matches: 3. Germline-derived CDR1 and CDR2 are SGHRS and YFSETQ. The CDR3 is 17 amino acids. The CDR3 is CASSLAPSGGGTDTQYF. The CDR3 DNA reads as TGCGCCAGCAGCTTGGCTCCTAGCGGGGGGGGCACAGATACGCAGTATTTT.

The table lists this clonotype with a few counts. J is TRBJ1-1 and V is TRBV29-1, with D unresolved. Germline V lookup: CDR1 SQVTM, CDR2 ANQGSEA. V was clipped by 6 bases and J by 0 bases, with 8 bases between them. CDR3 length: 12 residues. CDR3 region: CSVMGMNTEAFF. The CDR3 DNA sequence: TGCAGCGTGATGGGTATGAACACTGAAGCTTTCTTT.

The chain joins TRBV15 to TRBJ2-7, with D perhaps matching TRBD2 (6 bases). The V end was cut by 1 base, the J end by 0 bases, with 7 bases between. CDR3 length: 14 amino acids. The germline CDR1 and CDR2 sequences are LNHNV and YYDKDF (reference sequence). In DNA form, the CDR3 reads TGTGCCACCAGCAGAGGGGGGGTCTCCTACGAGCAGTACTTC. This codes for CATSRGGVSYEQYF.

The gene calls are TRBV7-9 and TRBJ2-4; D is uncertain. This CDR3 contains 14 residues. V lost 1 base and J 5 bases, leaving 9 bases between the germline ends. Germline-derived CDR1 and CDR2 are SEHNR and FQNEAQ (reference sequence). The CDR3 sequence: CASSLGQTQNIQYF. The CDR3 nucleotides read TGTGCCAGCAGCTTAGGGCAGACGCAAAACATTCAGTACTTC.